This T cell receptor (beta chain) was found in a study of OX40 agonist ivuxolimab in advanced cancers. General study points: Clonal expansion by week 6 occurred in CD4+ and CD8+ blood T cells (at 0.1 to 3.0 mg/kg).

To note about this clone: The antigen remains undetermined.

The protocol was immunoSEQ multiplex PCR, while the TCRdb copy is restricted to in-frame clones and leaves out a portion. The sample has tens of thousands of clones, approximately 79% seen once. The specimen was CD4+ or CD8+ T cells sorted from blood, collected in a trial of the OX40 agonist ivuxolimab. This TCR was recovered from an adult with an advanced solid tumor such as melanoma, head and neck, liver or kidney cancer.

The CDR3 region is CASSFSFEALTTVLSGYEQYF. In nucleotides, the CDR3 is TGTGCCAGCAGTTTTTCATTCGAAGCACTCACGACTGTGCTGAGTGGCTACGAGCAGTACTTC. The chain couples TRBV28 to TRBJ2-7; D is undetermined. The V and J ends lost 3 bases and 3 bases respectively, with 33 bases between them. Looked up from germline, CDR1 is MDHEN and CDR2 is SYDVKM. This CDR3 contains 21 residues.